This T cell receptor (beta chain) derives from a study of metastatic and nonmetastatic thyroid tumors (dated by TCRdb to between 2020 and 2021). For the study in its entirety: Repertoires from peripheral blood and from tumor or nodule tissue samples of malignant and benign thyroid patients were compared. The full study reports these points: In both blood and tumor samples, malignant tumors were reported to have significantly higher TCR beta diversity than benign nodules.

The receptor library was made with PCR. TCRdb lists the instrument as Illumina HiSeq 4000. High-throughput sequencing was used to profile the TCR beta-chain CDR3 region of each patient. Per the original workflow: Drawing on CDR3 differences between clinicopathological groups, the researchers built a classifier meant to tell apart patients with distant-metastatic papillary thyroid cancer. The Shannon index was used to measure repertoire diversity, and the Morisita-Horn index was used to measure how similar tumor and blood repertoires were. TCRdb passed the public sequencing reads through fastp at Q25 and MiXCR, retaining productive beta sequences. TCRdb's processing, not the authors', yielded these V and J calls. The sample table records about 4,300 clones; 37% of these occur just once. The ten biggest clones cover roughly 25% of the sample. CDR1 is given as DFQATT and CDR2 as SNEGSKA, both from the germline V gene (reference sequence). CDR3 length: 16 amino acids, cysteine to phenylalanine. Just the 48-base CDR3 DNA is kept, in frame starting at base 1. The V end gives up 0 bases and the J end 5 bases, leaving 12 bases in the junction not matched to a gene.

On this clone: Its antigen has not been determined. No base qualities exist here, and no much larger clone lies one base off it.

No patient had received any treatment before thyroid surgery. Using T-cell receptor beta sequencing, the researchers looked back retrospectively at clinical samples from patients, gathered between the early 2010s and the late 2010s. The receptor comes from a male donor with papillary thyroid cancer or a benign thyroid nodule (not recorded which). Some clones in this sample may be carry-over from other donors' samples. The sequence is built from TRBV20-1 and TRBJ2-7; 8 of the junction bases match TRBD1. The sample consisted of tumor tissue. Here is the DNA: TGCAGTGCTAGAGATCTAGACACAGGGGGTCGCCACGAGCAGTACTTC. This translates into CSARDLDTGGRHEQYF.